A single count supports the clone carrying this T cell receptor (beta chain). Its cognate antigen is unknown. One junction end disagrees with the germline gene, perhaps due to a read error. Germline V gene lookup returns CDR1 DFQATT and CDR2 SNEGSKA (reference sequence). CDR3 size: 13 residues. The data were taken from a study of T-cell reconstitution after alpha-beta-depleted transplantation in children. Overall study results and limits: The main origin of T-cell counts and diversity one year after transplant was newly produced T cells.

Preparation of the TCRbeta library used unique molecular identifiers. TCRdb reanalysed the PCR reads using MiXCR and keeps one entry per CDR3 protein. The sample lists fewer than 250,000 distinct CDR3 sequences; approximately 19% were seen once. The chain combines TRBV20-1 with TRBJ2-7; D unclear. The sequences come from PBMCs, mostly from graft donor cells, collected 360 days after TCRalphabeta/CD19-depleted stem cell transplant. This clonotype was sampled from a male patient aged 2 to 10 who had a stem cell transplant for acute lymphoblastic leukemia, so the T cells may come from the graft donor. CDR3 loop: CSAKRESSDEQYF. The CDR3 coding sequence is TGCAGTGCTAAGCGTGAGAGCTCCGACGAGCAGTACTTC.